This passage covers 5 T cell receptor beta chains from one sample sequenced in a study of blood T cells in healthy people across ages. Then a second PCR, running about 6 to 11 cycles, was carried out with a sample-barcoded 5' primer and a J-beta primer mix. TCRdb analysed the 5' RACE reads with MiXCR anew, one entry per CDR3 protein. The sample lists hundreds of thousands of distinct CDR3 sequences, about 28% occurring once. The sample taken for sequencing was blood. The receptor set was obtained from a woman older than 75 in good health.

This clonotype appeared a few times. Since a much larger clone is just one base distant, this may be a read error. This chain joins TRBV12-3 or TRBV12-4 and TRBJ2-7; D tentatively fits TRBD1 or TRBD2 (6 bases each). The CDR3 consists of 16 residues. Trimming removed 3 bases from V and 7 bases from J, with 22 bases in between. CDR3 DNA sequence: TGTGCCAGCAGTTTGGGGGGCCTAGCCCCGAACAATGAGCAGTACTTC. It translates to CASSLGGLAPNNEQYF.

This clonotype was counted a few times. The chain links TRBV9 to TRBJ1-1; 8 nucleotides match TRBD1. With 0 bases clipped from V and 0 bases from J, the junction kept 4 bases outside the gene matches. The length of the CDR3 is 16 residues. The germline gives CDR1 SGDLS, CDR2 YYNGEE. In nucleotides, the CDR3 is TGTGCCAGCAGCGTAGCGGCAGGGGGCCTGAACACTGAAGCTTTCTTT. Amino acid sequence: CASSVAAGGLNTEAFF.

The V call is TRBV20-1, the J call TRBJ1-5; possible D gene TRBD1, 5 bases. The CDR3 extends over 13 amino acids. Trimming cost V 6 bases and J 2 bases, with 11 bases left between them. Looked up from germline, CDR1 is DFQATT and CDR2 is SNEGSKA (reference sequence). The CDR3 DNA is TGCAGTGCCCTCCCGGGGGGCAATCAGCCCCAGCATTTT. It is translated as CSALPGGNQPQHF.

This clonotype was seen many times. The rearrangement links TRBV7-2 to TRBJ2-3; D gene ambiguous. The germline V gene has CDR1 SGHTA and CDR2 FQGNSA. The ends were cut back, 0 bases at V and 6 bases at J, with 7 bases in the middle. The CDR3 covers 13 residues. The DNA of the CDR3 is TGTGCCAGCAGCTTAGCAGTTATGGATACGCAGTATTTT. Translating it yields CASSLAVMDTQYF.

Turning to this clonotype: This may stem from a read error, because a much larger clone lies one nucleotide away. The chain recombines TRBV11-2 with TRBJ2-5, with 7 positions matching TRBD2. After removal of 2 bases from V and 11 bases from J, the junction contained 11 bases not matched to a gene. CDR1 SGHAT and CDR2 FQNNGV come from the germline V gene. CDR3 length: 14 amino acids. CDR3 coding DNA: TGTGCCAGCAGCTTACGGGTAAAAAGCGGGGAGCAGTACTTC. Translation gives CASSLRVKSGEQYF.